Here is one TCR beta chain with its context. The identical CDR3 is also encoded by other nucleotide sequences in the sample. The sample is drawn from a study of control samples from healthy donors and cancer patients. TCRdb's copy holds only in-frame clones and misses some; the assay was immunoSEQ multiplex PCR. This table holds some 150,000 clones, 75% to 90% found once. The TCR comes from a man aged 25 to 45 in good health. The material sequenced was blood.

CDR3 nucleotides: TGTGCCAGTAGTATTGGAAGCTCCTATAATTCACCCCTCCACTTT. Translated: CASSIGSSYNSPLHF. The chain is built from TRBV19 and TRBJ1-6, with D uncertain. The CDR3 spans 15 residues. The V and J ends lost 3 bases and 0 bases respectively, with 6 bases between them. Germline CDR1 LNHDA, CDR2 SQIVND (reference sequence).